This passage covers 16 T cell receptor beta chains from one sample sequenced in a study of cytomegalovirus exposure and HLA in healthy donors. Sequencing used immunoSEQ multiplex PCR; TCRdb keeps in-frame clones, though not all of them. The data show roughly 80,000 clones, nearly 95% seen once. The source material was PBMCs. Receptor source: a young woman in good health and CMV-seronegative.

The V gene is TRBV9, the J gene TRBJ2-7; TRBD1 aligns across 7 bases. Germline V gives CDR1 SGDLS, CDR2 YYNGEE. V gave up 0 bases and J gave up 2 bases; unmatched junction bases: 11. The CDR3 contains 17 residues. In DNA, the CDR3 is TGTGCCAGCAGCGTAGGGATACGAGGGGGCTCGACCTACGAGCAGTACTTC. Translating gives CASSVGIRGGSTYEQYF.

This chain uses TRBV9 with TRBJ2-5; D is possibly TRBD1 (5 bases). CDR1 is SGDLS and CDR2 is YYNGEE in the germline V gene. V dropped 8 bases and J dropped 2 bases, with 7 bases sitting between them. The CDR3 runs 11 residues. CDR3 amino acids: CARTDQETQYF. CDR3 nucleotides: TGTGCCAGGACAGATCAAGAGACCCAGTACTTC.

The chain links TRBV7-6 to TRBJ2-1; 12 nucleotides line up with TRBD2. The CDR3 consists of 15 residues. V gave up 5 bases and J gave up 5 bases; unmatched junction bases: 4. The germline CDR1 and CDR2 sequences are SGHVS and FNYEAQ. CDR3 sequence (DNA): TGTGCCAGCAGCGCCGGACTAGCGGGAAACAATGAGCAGTTCTTC. Its protein is CASSAGLAGNNEQFF.

The CDR3 sequence: CASSEPDNEQFF. The CDR3 DNA sequence: TGCGCCAGCAGTGAGCCTGACAATGAGCAGTTCTTC. This chain links TRBV10-1 with TRBJ2-1; D is undetermined. V lost 2 bases, J lost 5 bases, and 4 bases lay in between. From germline, CDR1 is WNHNN and CDR2 SYGVQD (reference sequence). The CDR3 runs to 12 residues.

The chain carries TRBV6-6 and TRBJ2-3; TRBD2 agrees at 9 bases. In germline, CDR1 is MNHNY, CDR2 SVGAGI (reference sequence). V shed 8 bases and J 1 base; nucleotides not matched to a gene: 7. There are 15 residues in the CDR3. The CDR3 spells CASLIAGAGTDTQYF. The DNA of the CDR3 is TGTGCCAGCCTAATAGCGGGAGCAGGCACAGATACGCAGTATTTT.

The chain joins TRBV6-6 to TRBJ1-4, with D maybe TRBD1 (6 bases). The CDR3 extends over 15 amino acids. Germline V gene lookup returns CDR1 MNHNY and CDR2 SVGAGI (reference sequence). V gave up 6 bases and J gave up 8 bases, with 19 bases separating them. As DNA, the CDR3 is TGTGCCAGCAGGCCCCACAGGGTAGGACGGGAAAAACTGTTTTTT. Amino acid sequence: CASRPHRVGREKLFF.

This clone has a handful of counts. The chain employs TRBV28 and TRBJ2-2; 9 bases align to TRBD2. CDR1 and CDR2 from the germline V gene are MDHEN and SYDVKM. V trimming: 6 bases; J trimming: 1 base; junction bases outside the gene matches: 3. This CDR3 is built from 15 residues. As DNA, the CDR3 is TGTGCCAGCAGCCGGACTAGCGAGAACACCGGGGAGCTGTTTTTT. This codes for CASSRTSENTGELFF.

The chain is built from TRBV7-8 and TRBJ1-2; 8 nucleotides match TRBD1. This CDR3 comprises 13 residues. CDR1 SGHVS and CDR2 FQNEAQ come from the germline V gene. The J segment lost 3 bases and the V segment lost 5 bases, leaving 2 bases of the junction unmatched. The CDR3 reads CASSAGGDYGYTF. The CDR3 bases are TGTGCCAGCAGCGCAGGGGGCGACTATGGCTACACCTTC. The full variable domain, in which reference TRBV7-8 and TRBJ1-2 provide the parts outside the CDR3, is GAGVSQSPRYKVAKRGQDVALRCDPISGHVSLFWYQQALGQGPEFLTYFQNEAQLDKSGLPSDRFFAERPEGSVSTLKIQRTQQEDSAVYLCASSAGGDYGYTFGSGTRLTVV.

The CDR3 region is CSATEDSSYEQYF. For the CDR3, the DNA is TGCAGCGCAACAGAGGACAGCTCCTACGAGCAGTACTTC. The V gene is TRBV29-1, the J gene TRBJ2-7, with D perhaps matching TRBD1 (6 bases). There are 13 residues in the CDR3. CDR1 is SQVTM and CDR2 is ANQGSEA in the germline V gene. Between the trimmed V and J ends, which lost 7 bases and 0 bases, there was a span of 13 bases.

This chain joins TRBV4-2 and TRBJ2-1; 8 bases are shared with TRBD2. Per germline, CDR1 LGHNA and CDR2 YNFKEQ. Losses at the gene ends were 1 base for V and 3 bases for J; bases not matched to a gene: 8. This CDR3 spans 17 amino acids. The CDR3 DNA follows: TGTGCCAGCAGCCAAGGCCCGGGGGGGGGACTCTACAATGAGCAGTTCTTC. This gives the protein CASSQGPGGGLYNEQFF.

The chain is built from TRBV4-3 and TRBJ2-1; the match to TRBD1 covers 7 bases. CDR1 and CDR2 from the germline V gene are LGHNA and YSLEER. The CDR3 loop spans 15 amino acids. The J segment lost 5 bases and the V segment lost 0 bases, leaving 4 bases of the junction unmatched. The CDR3 spells CASSQDSTGNNEQFF. The CDR3, as DNA: TGCGCCAGCAGCCAAGACTCGACAGGGAACAATGAGCAGTTCTTC.

The chain carries TRBV10-3 and TRBJ1-1; a possible D gene is TRBD1 (5 bases). CDR1 is ENHRY, CDR2 SYGVKD, per germline. V lost 2 bases and J 1 base, leaving 8 bases between the germline ends. The CDR3 spans 14 residues. This CDR3 is CAISEGRGNTEAFF. The CDR3 region has the DNA TGTGCCATCAGTGAGGGGAGGGGGAACACTGAAGCTTTCTTT.

This rearrangement joins TRBV5-1 to TRBJ1-1, with D tentatively TRBD1 (6 bases). V gave up 4 bases and J gave up 4 bases, with 14 bases separating them. The CDR3 is 14 amino acids. Germline CDR1 is SGHRS and CDR2 is YFSETQ. CDR3 DNA sequence: TGCGCCAGCAGCAGCCGGGACACTGGCACTGAAGCTTTCTTT. Translation gives CASSSRDTGTEAFF.

This chain links TRBV7-8 with TRBJ2-5; 10 nucleotides align to TRBD1. Germline assignment: CDR1 SGHVS and CDR2 FQNEAQ. The CDR3 extends over 14 amino acids. After removal of 5 bases from V and 7 bases from J, the junction contained 7 bases not matched to a gene. CDR3 sequence (DNA): TGTGCCAGCAGCGTACGGGACAGGGGAGCGACCCAGTACTTC. Translation: CASSVRDRGATQYF. Full variable domain (missing parts from reference TRBV7-8 and TRBJ2-5): GAGVSQSPRYKVAKRGQDVALRCDPISGHVSLFWYQQALGQGPEFLTYFQNEAQLDKSGLPSDRFFAERPEGSVSTLKIQRTQQEDSAVYLCASSVRDRGATQYFGPGTRLLVL.

The J gene is TRBJ2-1, the V gene TRBV27, with TRBD1 as a possible D gene (5 bases). V dropped 6 bases and J dropped 2 bases, with 8 bases sitting between them. The CDR3 extends over 13 amino acids. The germline gives CDR1 MNHEY, CDR2 SMNVEV (reference sequence). The CDR3 loop reads CASSEGAYNEQFF. For the CDR3, the DNA is TGTGCCAGCAGCGAAGGGGCCTACAATGAGCAGTTCTTC.

In regard to this clone: The junction departs from the called germline gene at one end, perhaps through a read error. This sequence joins TRBV7-7 and TRBJ2-1, with 7 bases aligning to TRBD2. This CDR3 is built from 16 residues. CDR1 is SSHAT, CDR2 FNYEAQ, per germline (reference sequence). The DNA of the CDR3 is TGTGCTAGCAGCCCATCAGAAAGCGGGGTCTACAATGAGCAGTTCTTC. It encodes CASSPSESGVYNEQFF.